Sequencing of this T cell receptor (beta chain) was carried out in a study of blood T cell repertoires in COVID-19. On the study more broadly: PBMCs, B-cell-depleted T cells, or T cells provided the cDNA or gDNA that made up the material.

Only in-frame clones appear in the TCRdb table, and some are missing; sequencing was by immunoSEQ multiplex PCR. The sample shows 200,000 to 300,000 clones, 80% to 95% of them seen only once. This TCR came from a man aged 30 to 45 with COVID-19, enrolled during active disease. The material sequenced was peripheral blood.

The CDR3 coding sequence is TGTGCCAGCAGTTTAGGCCGACAGGGATGGGAGACCCAGTACTTC. It is translated as CASSLGRQGWETQYF. The chain has TRBV27 and TRBJ2-5, with 7 bases identical to TRBD1. The J segment lost 5 bases and the V segment lost 2 bases, leaving 8 bases of the junction unmatched. Looked up from germline, CDR1 is MNHEY and CDR2 is SMNVEV (reference sequence). The CDR3 loop spans 15 amino acids.